The 19 T cell receptor beta chains given below trace back to one sample, sequenced in a study of tumor-infiltrating lymphocytes in primary liver carcinoma. With a constant-region primer, TCR beta cDNA was made from 400 to 550 ng of total RNA. Researchers made the TCR beta libraries by running three nested multiplex PCR rounds with slightly modified ARM-PCR. In the first two PCR rounds, TRBV1-TRBV30 forward primers were paired with a C-beta reverse primer, and each round lasted approximately 10 cycles. Via MiXCR, TCRdb re-called the multiplex PCR reads, giving one row per CDR3 protein. The sample includes roughly 190,000 distinct CDR3 sequences, around 81% seen only once; the top ten take 15% to 20%. Co-extracted RNA and DNA came from about 19-30 mg of unsorted bulk tissue. Input material: tumor tissue from primary liver carcinoma. The source of these receptors is a man between 35 and 55 years old with primary liver carcinoma and hepatitis B virus infection.

V is TRBV6-5 and J is TRBJ2-1; D may be TRBD2 (5 bases). The CDR3 sequence is 15 residues long. Germline V lookup: CDR1 MNHEY, CDR2 SVGAGI. With 6 bases removed from V and 2 bases from J, the gap between germline ends came to 14 bases. The CDR3 nucleotides read TGTGCCAGCAGGTCAAACGGGAAAGCCTACAATGAGCAGTTCTTC. It codes for CASRSNGKAYNEQFF.

To note about this clonotype: At one end the junction does not follow the germline gene, possibly because of a read error. The chain has TRBV11-1 and TRBJ2-3, with no clear D. The germline gives CDR1 SGHAT, CDR2 FQDESV (reference sequence). CDR3 length equals 14 residues. CDR3: CTSSLKGPFDTQYF. The CDR3 DNA is TGTACCAGCAGCCTTAAGGGCCCGTTTGATACACAGTATTTT.

Notes on this clonotype: Relative to the germline gene, one junction end is altered; a read error may explain this. This rearrangement joins TRBV6-1 to TRBJ2-4, with 8 bases fitting TRBD2. Germline CDR1 MNHNS, CDR2 SASEGT. The CDR3 length is 17 residues. CDR3 amino acids: CTSSALRTSSTKNIQYF. The CDR3 coding sequence is TGTACCAGCAGTGCCTTAAGGACTAGCTCTACCAAGAACATTCAGTACTTC.

A remark on this clonotype: Sequence at one end of the junction differs from germline and may be a read error. The chain combines TRBV5-1 with TRBJ2-1; 9 bases map to TRBD1. Germline values: CDR1 SGHRS, CDR2 YFSETQ. The length of the CDR3 is 16 residues. Written as DNA, the CDR3 is TGTGCCAGCAGGTTGGCCCCGGGACAGGGATACAATGAGCAGTTCTTC. Translating it yields CASRLAPGQGYNEQFF.

Regarding this clonotype: A read error is possible here, since a much larger clone lies one base away. The rearrangement links TRBV28 to TRBJ2-3, with a tentative D call TRBD2 (5 bases). This CDR3 comprises 17 residues. V dropped 2 bases and J dropped 3 bases, with 18 bases sitting between them. The germline gives CDR1 MDHEN, CDR2 SYDVKM. In nucleotides, the CDR3 is TGTGCCAGCAGTTTACGGCTGCTAGTGGGAGCTACAGATACGCAGTATTTT. This sequence encodes CASSLRLLVGATDTQYF. Full variable domain (missing parts from reference TRBV28 and TRBJ2-3): DVKVTQSSRYLVKRTGEKVFLECVQDMDHENMFWYRQDPGLGLRLIYFSYDVKMKEKGDIPEGYSVSREKKERFSLILESASTNQTSMYLCASSLRLLVGATDTQYFGPGTRLTVL.

Worth noting for this clonotype: The junction differs from germline at one of its ends, possibly a read error. J is TRBJ2-1 and V is TRBV4-1, with D perhaps matching TRBD2 (6 bases). Germline-derived CDR1 and CDR2 are MGHRA and YSYEKL. The CDR3 loop spans 17 amino acids. As DNA, the CDR3 is TGCACCAGCAGGAGGGAGGAATCAGGACATCTTAATAGCGTGCAGTTCTTC. Translation gives CTSRREESGHLNSVQFF.

Written as DNA, the CDR3 is TGTGCCAGCAGCGTAGTAAGGGTAACAGGGAGCGATCAGCCCCAGCATTTT. This sequence encodes CASSVVRVTGSDQPQHF. This sequence joins TRBV11-2 and TRBJ1-5; tentatively, D is TRBD1 (6 bases). The CDR3 spans 17 residues. The V and J ends lost 5 bases and 5 bases respectively, with 22 bases between them. Germline CDR1 reads SGHAT; CDR2 reads FQNNGV.

Note on this clonotype: One end of the junction fails to match germline, which may point to a read error. This chain connects TRBV10-3 to TRBJ2-3, with 10 bases aligning to TRBD1. The CDR3 is 15 residues long. Per the germline V gene, CDR1 is ENHRY and CDR2 is SYGVKD. CDR3 nucleotides: TGTGCAATCAGTGAGACAGGGGGCCTCACAGATACGCAGTATTTT. This gives the protein CAISETGGLTDTQYF.

The CDR3 protein is CASSQDPKRGTIGELFF. CDR3 sequence (DNA): TGCGCCAGCAGCCAAGACCCTAAGCGGGGGACGATTGGGGAGCTGTTTTTT. This chain uses TRBV4-1 with TRBJ2-2; 8 nucleotides match TRBD2. The CDR3 is made up of 17 amino acids. J lost 8 bases, V lost 0 bases, and 11 bases had no gene match. Germline lookup yields CDR1 MGHRA and CDR2 YSYEKL.

The chain is built from TRBV6-1 and TRBJ1-4; D is perhaps TRBD1 (5 bases). Between the trimmed V and J ends, which lost 4 bases and 3 bases, there was a span of 27 bases. Germline V gene data show CDR1 as MNHNS and CDR2 as SASEGT. The length of the CDR3 is 20 residues. In nucleotides, the CDR3 is TGTGCCAGCAGTGGGTTTCTTTTCGGGGCAGCAGTTACTGCTAATGAAAAACTGTTTTTT. Translated, it gives CASSGFLFGAAVTANEKLFF.

Worth noting for this clonotype: At one of its ends the junction is not consistent with the germline gene, which may arise from a read error. In DNA, the CDR3 is TGTACCAGCAGCGGAGGTTGGGGGATCAATCAGCCCCAGCATTTC. Its protein is CTSSGGWGINQPQHF. The genes are TRBV6-1 and TRBJ1-5, with D possibly TRBD1 on 5 matching bases. Germline CDR1 is MNHNS and CDR2 is SASEGT. The CDR3 has 15 residues.

On this clonotype itself: The junction departs from the called germline gene at one end, perhaps through a read error. The rearrangement joins TRBV6-2 or TRBV6-3 to TRBJ1-1; D is possibly TRBD1 (6 bases). This CDR3 is built from 16 residues. The germline V gene has CDR1 MNHEY and CDR2 SVGEGT. This chain's CDR3 is CANSYSPYRVGTEAFF. Written as DNA, the CDR3 is TGTGCCAACAGTTACTCACCTTACAGGGTGGGGACCGAAGCTTTCTTT.

The chain links TRBV7-3 to TRBJ1-1; 10 bases align to TRBD1. Germline values: CDR1 SGHTA, CDR2 FQGTGA. CDR3 size: 14 residues. V trimming: 3 bases; J trimming: 3 bases; junction bases outside the gene matches: 1. The CDR3, as DNA: TGTGCCAGCAGCTTGACAGGGGGCTACACTGAAGCTTTCTTT. This translates into CASSLTGGYTEAFF.

For this clonotype: This clone may be a read error of a much larger clone one base away. The conserved final phenylalanine or tryptophan is absent from the CDR3, which likely points to a read error. The chain employs TRBV5-1 and TRBJ1-1, with TRBD1 matching 8 bases. The V gene's germline CDR1 is SGHRS and CDR2 YFSETQ. The CDR3 is 19 residues long. The junction had 16 bases not matched to a gene; V was cut back by 2 bases and J by 1 base. The DNA of the CDR3 is TGCGCCAGCAGCTTCGGGACAGGCATCTCAAAGGCATGGAACACTGAAGCTTTCTCT. Its translation is CASSFGTGISKAWNTEAFS.

In regard to this clonotype: Since no conserved phenylalanine or tryptophan closes the CDR3, a read error is the likely cause. It is unclear where the CDR3 begins or ends on the DNA, so no DNA is shown, and the CDR3 is as TCRdb lists it. This sequence joins TRBV4-3 and TRBJ1-6; the table's D call, TRBD1, was not checked against the DNA. Ends included, the CDR3 has 16 residues. The germline V gene encodes CDR1 LGHNA and CDR2 YSLEER. The CDR3 loop is CASSSWDKGRNSPVHS.

On this clonotype: The CDR3 ends on some other residue instead of the conserved phenylalanine or tryptophan, so this is likely a read error. The J gene is TRBJ2-7, the V gene TRBV24-1; D uncertain. The CDR3 totals 11 residues. V lost 9 bases and J 9 bases, leaving 14 bases between the germline ends. Germline V gives CDR1 KGHDR, CDR2 SFDVKD. The CDR3 nucleotides read TGTGCCACCTCACGCGGTGATGGGCAGTACTTA. Amino acid sequence: CATSRGDGQYL.

This clonotype was recorded only once. The rearrangement joins TRBV2 to TRBJ1-5, with no clear D. CDR1 is SNHLY, CDR2 FYNNEI, per germline. With 6 bases removed from V and 5 bases from J, the gap between germline ends came to 11 bases. The CDR3 covers 13 residues. CDR3 loop: CASRSTDDQPQHF. The CDR3 bases are TGTGCCAGCAGATCGACGGACGATCAGCCCCAGCATTTT. Full variable domain (outside the CDR3, taken from reference TRBV2 and TRBJ1-5): EPEVTQTPSHQVTQMGQEVILRCVPISNHLYFYWYRQILGQKVEFLVSFYNNEISEKSEIFDDQFSVERPDGSNFTLKIRSTKLEDSAMYFCASRSTDDQPQHFGDGTRLSIL.

As regards this clonotype: The conserved phenylalanine or tryptophan normally closing the CDR3 is absent here, so this likely arose from a read error. The rearrangement joins TRBV4-3 to TRBJ2-5; unclear D gene. V was pared by 7 bases and J by 3 bases, with 12 bases between. In germline, CDR1 is LGHNA, CDR2 YSLEER. The CDR3 length is 13 residues. As DNA, the CDR3 is TGCGCCAGCAACCGGAATCCCAAAGAGACCCAGTACTAC. As protein: CASNRNPKETQYY.

Points on this clonotype: The junction does not match germline at one end; this may be a read error. The rearrangement links TRBV4-2 to TRBJ2-1, with D perhaps matching TRBD1 (6 bases). Germline V CDR1 and CDR2: LGHNA, YNFKEQ. The CDR3 spans 17 residues. CDR3 residues: CASNQEERDKGVNEQFF. Here the CDR3 DNA reads TGTGCCAGCAACCAAGAGGAGCGTGATAAGGGGGTTAATGAGCAGTTCTTC.